The 7 T cell receptor beta chains presented below share a single source sample, sequenced in a study of CD8+ T cells in alopecia areata. Specified treatment: oral pan-JAK inhibitor, 5-10 mg twice daily. Isolated RNA was reverse transcribed into cDNA used as the sequencing template. Only in-frame clones appear in the TCRdb table, and some are missing; sequencing was by immunoSEQ multiplex PCR. The sample shows fewer than 350,000 clones, roughly 64% of them seen only once. Material: CD4+ T cells sorted from blood, obtained at week 24, from a patient treated with tofacitinib. Source of these receptors: a human donor with alopecia areata.

This clone has just a few counts. The chain links TRBV5-4 to TRBJ1-5, with 7 nucleotides matching TRBD1. Germline CDR1 is SGHNT and CDR2 is YYREEE (reference sequence). This CDR3 comprises 14 residues. V trimming: 0 bases; J trimming: 4 bases; junction bases outside the gene matches: 1. The CDR3 DNA reads as TGTGCCAGCAGCTTGGGGGACAGAAATCAGCCCCAGCATTTT. As protein: CASSLGDRNQPQHF.

V and J are TRBV25-1 and TRBJ1-2, with TRBD1 identical over 7 bases. The length of the CDR3 is 12 residues. Germline-derived CDR1 and CDR2 are MGHDK and SYGVNS. V lost 5 bases to trimming and J lost 8 bases; unmatched junction nucleotides: 5. In DNA form, the CDR3 reads TGTGCCAGCAGTCGGGACAGAAGCGGCTACACCTTC. Amino acids: CASSRDRSGYTF.

J is TRBJ1-5 and V is TRBV30; D might be TRBD1 (6 bases). V lost 0 bases and J lost 7, with 13 bases in between. Germline V CDR1 and CDR2: GTSNPN, SVGIG (reference sequence). This CDR3 comprises 14 residues. The CDR3: CAWSVWGAEQPQHF. In DNA, the CDR3 is TGTGCCTGGAGTGTTTGGGGGGCGGAACAGCCCCAGCATTTT.

The chain joins TRBV9 to TRBJ2-7, with D maybe TRBD1 (5 bases). The CDR3 runs 14 residues. Germline-derived CDR1 and CDR2 are SGDLS and YYNGEE. Trimming pared 0 bases from V and 3 bases from J, leaving 10 bases between. DNA for the CDR3: TGTGCCAGCAGCGTAGAGTGGGGCAACTACGAGCAGTACTTC. Its translation: CASSVEWGNYEQYF.

This chain connects TRBV25-1 to TRBJ2-7; 9 bases map to TRBD2. Trimming cost V 3 bases and J 2 bases; bases outside gene matches: 8. CDR1 and CDR2 from the germline V gene are MGHDK and SYGVNS. The CDR3 length is 16 residues. The CDR3 DNA reads as TGTGCCAGCAGTGATTTAAGAGCTAGCGGGGCCTACGAGCAGTACTTC. It codes for CASSDLRASGAYEQYF.

This chain connects TRBV6-5 to TRBJ1-2; unclear D gene. V was clipped by 7 bases and J by 0 bases, with 3 bases between them. This CDR3 is 11 amino acids long. Germline CDR1 MNHEY, CDR2 SVGAGI. The DNA for the CDR3 is TGTGCCAGCAACCCTAACTATGGCTACACCTTC. This translates into CASNPNYGYTF.

The chain combines TRBV30 with TRBJ2-7; 8 positions agree with TRBD1. The CDR3 totals 14 residues. Trimming took 2 bases from V and 3 from J; bases not matched to a gene: 6. Germline CDR1 is GTSNPN and CDR2 is SVGIG (reference sequence). The CDR3 DNA reads as TGTGCCTGGAGTATCGACAGGGGAAACTACGAGCAGTACTTC. Protein sequence: CAWSIDRGNYEQYF.